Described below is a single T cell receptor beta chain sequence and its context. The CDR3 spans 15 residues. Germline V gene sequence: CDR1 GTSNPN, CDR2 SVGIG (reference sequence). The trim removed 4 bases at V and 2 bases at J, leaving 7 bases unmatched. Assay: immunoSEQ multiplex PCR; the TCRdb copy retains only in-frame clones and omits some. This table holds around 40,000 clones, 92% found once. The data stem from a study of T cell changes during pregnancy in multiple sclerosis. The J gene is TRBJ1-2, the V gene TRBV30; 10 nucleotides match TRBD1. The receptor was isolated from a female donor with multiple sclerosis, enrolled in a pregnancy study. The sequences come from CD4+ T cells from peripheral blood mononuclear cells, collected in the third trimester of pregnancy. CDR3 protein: CAWNKPGQGNYGYTF. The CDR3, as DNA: TGTGCCTGGAACAAACCGGGACAGGGGAACTATGGCTACACCTTC.